This TCR beta chain appears in the sequencing data of a study of T cells in women clearing cervical HPV infection. Study summary: Controls were women whose single incident HPV16 infection cleared within 12 months without precancer or cancer. Blood came at first lesion visit for cases, post-clearance for controls. Study-wide results and caveats: Cases carried less TRBV6-7 than controls: roughly 0.12% versus 0.17%.

This CDR3 contains 13 residues. CDR1 is GTSNPN and CDR2 is SVGIG in the germline V gene (reference sequence). V shed 7 bases and J 3 bases; nucleotides not matched to a gene: 5. Sequencing used immunoSEQ multiplex PCR; TCRdb keeps in-frame clones, though not all of them. The data show 11,000 to 15,000 clones, and the top ten clones hold roughly 20%. Comment on this clone: Its antigen remains unidentified. The sequence runs out 3 residues before the end of the CDR3; the remainder is reconstructed from the germline J gene. This sample includes further DNA sequences coding for the same CDR3.

V is TRBV30 and J is TRBJ1-3, with 8 bases that match TRBD1. What was sequenced was blood buffy coat. The TCR originated in a woman between 18 and 70 years old with a cervical HPV16 infection that either progressed to CIN3+ or cleared (not recorded which). The CDR3 bases that were read are TGTGCCTACCAGACAGGGGTTGGAAACACC. It yields the protein CAYQTGVGNT. In full, the CDR3 is CAYQTGVGNTIYF.